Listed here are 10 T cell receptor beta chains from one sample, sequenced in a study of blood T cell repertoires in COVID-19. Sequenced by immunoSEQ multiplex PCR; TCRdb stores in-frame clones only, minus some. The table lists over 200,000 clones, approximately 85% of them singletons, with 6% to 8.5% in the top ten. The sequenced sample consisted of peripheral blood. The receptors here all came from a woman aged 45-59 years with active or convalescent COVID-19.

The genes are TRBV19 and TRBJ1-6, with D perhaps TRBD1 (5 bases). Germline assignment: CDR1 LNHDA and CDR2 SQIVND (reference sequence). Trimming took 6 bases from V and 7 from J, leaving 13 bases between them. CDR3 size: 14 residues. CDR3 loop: CASSTQGANSPLHF. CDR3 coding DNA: TGTGCCAGTAGCACCCAGGGTGCAAATTCACCCCTCCACTTT.

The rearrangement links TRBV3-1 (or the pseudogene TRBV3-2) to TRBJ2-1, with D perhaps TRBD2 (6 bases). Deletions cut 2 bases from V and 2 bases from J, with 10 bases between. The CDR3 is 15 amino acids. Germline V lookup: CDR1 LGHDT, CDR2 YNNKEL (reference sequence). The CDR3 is CASSQTSRTYNEQFF. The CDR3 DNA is TGTGCCAGCAGCCAAACTAGCAGAACCTACAATGAGCAGTTCTTC.

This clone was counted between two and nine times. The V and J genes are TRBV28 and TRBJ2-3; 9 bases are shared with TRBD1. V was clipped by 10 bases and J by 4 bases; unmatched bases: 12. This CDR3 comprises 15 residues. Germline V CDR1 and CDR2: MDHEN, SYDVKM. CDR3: CATNTGTGRPDTQYF. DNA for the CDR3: TGTGCCACAAACACCGGGACAGGGCGGCCAGATACGCAGTATTTT.

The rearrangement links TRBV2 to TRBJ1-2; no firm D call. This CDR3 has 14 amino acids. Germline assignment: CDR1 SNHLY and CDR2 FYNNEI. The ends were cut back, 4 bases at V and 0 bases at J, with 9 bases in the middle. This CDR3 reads CASSVQTSNYGYTF. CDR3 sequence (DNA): TGTGCCAGCAGTGTACAGACCTCTAACTATGGCTACACCTTC.

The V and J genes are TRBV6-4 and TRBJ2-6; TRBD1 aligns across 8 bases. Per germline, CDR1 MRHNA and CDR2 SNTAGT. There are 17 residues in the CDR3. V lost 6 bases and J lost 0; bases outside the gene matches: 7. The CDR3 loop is CASSTGTGYSGANVLTF. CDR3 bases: TGTGCCAGCAGCACCGGGACAGGTTACTCTGGGGCCAACGTCCTGACTTTC.

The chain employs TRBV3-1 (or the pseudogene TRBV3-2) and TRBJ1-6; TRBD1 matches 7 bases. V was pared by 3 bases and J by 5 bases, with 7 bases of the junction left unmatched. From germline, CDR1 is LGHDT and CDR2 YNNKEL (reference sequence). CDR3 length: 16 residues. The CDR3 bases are TGTGCCAGCAGCCAGGGACAGTACCTGGATAATTCACCCCTCCACTTT. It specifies CASSQGQYLDNSPLHF.

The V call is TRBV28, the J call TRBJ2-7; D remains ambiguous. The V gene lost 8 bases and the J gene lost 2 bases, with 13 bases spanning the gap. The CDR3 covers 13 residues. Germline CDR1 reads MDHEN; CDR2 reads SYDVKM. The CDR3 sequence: CASGLPGPYEQYF. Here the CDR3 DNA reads TGTGCCAGCGGGCTGCCTGGTCCCTACGAGCAGTACTTC.

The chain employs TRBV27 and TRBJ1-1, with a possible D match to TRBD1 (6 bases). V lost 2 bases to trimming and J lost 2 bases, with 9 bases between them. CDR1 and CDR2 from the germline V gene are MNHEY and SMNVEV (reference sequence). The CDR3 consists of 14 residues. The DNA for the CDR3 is TGTGCCAGCAGTTTACGGACAGCAAACACTGAAGCTTTCTTT. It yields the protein CASSLRTANTEAFF.

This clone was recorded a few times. The CDR3 nucleotides read TGTGCCAGCCAGGGGGCTGGGACTGAAGCTTTCTTT. This sequence encodes CASQGAGTEAFF. The gene calls are TRBV28 and TRBJ1-1; 8 bases align to TRBD1. V shed 8 bases, J shed 5 bases, and the junction held 4 bases outside the gene matches. CDR3 size: 12 residues. The germline gives CDR1 MDHEN, CDR2 SYDVKM.

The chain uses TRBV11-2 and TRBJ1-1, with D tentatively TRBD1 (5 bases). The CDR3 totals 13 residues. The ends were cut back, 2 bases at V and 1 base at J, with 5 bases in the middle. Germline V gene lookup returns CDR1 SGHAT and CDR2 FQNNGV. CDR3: CASSLQGNTEAFF. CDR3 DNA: TGTGCCAGCAGCTTACAGGGGAACACTGAAGCTTTCTTT.